This T cell receptor beta chain was retrieved from a study of cytomegalovirus exposure and HLA in healthy donors (TCRdb year 2017). Some background on the complete study: An earlier analysis of several hundred of the donors reported 276 Gb of sequence data and 117 million unique TCR beta sequences obtained from 150 million to 200 million T cells. An early release covering roughly 640 HLA-typed donors comprised 300 to 350 gigabases of sequencing data and tens of millions of unique TCR sequences. Among the 398 genotyped donors, around 81% belonged to the genetic ancestry cluster associated with self-reported Caucasian donors. The study aimed to test whether cataloging public T cell receptors could reveal signatures of past pathogen exposure. The study used immunosequencing to profile the T cell repertoires of 600 to 850 subjects and linked those repertoires to cytomegalovirus serostatus. In addition to the first cohort of 500 to 850 subjects, a separate validation cohort of 120 different subjects was used. High-throughput TCR immunosequencing, statistical association of individual TCRs with disease status, and machine learning were combined to predict cytomegalovirus infection status. In a later analysis, previously published TCR beta repertoires from 670 or so donors were re-analyzed and high-resolution HLA genotyping was added so that TCR occurrence patterns could be studied. In the later analysis, no new phenotypic data were used to find candidate immune exposures; instead, reliance was placed on TCR beta sequences and their occurrence across donors. In an earlier analysis of 587 of the donors, high-throughput TCR beta sequencing was used to judge whether each TCR beta V gene segment behaved as functional or pseudogenic. Donor age, sex, ethnicity and CMV serostatus were compiled alongside the repertoire data. A later genetic analysis took genome-wide SNP genotypes for about three fifths of the 666 donors and used that subset as a discovery cohort. Every repertoire in the discovery cohort had been generated on one and the same sequencing platform. HLA typing included class I and class II loci at four-digit resolution. The number of typed donors differed by locus: about 620-640 for A, B, C, DRB1 and DQB1; 522 for DQA1; 606 for DPA1; and around 490 for DPB1. Four to six DR-DQ haplotypes were handled as single units for association and clustering, since linkage in the cohort was strong. Across about 380 genotyped donors of the cohort, an average of roughly 230,000 unique TCR beta nucleotide sequences per donor were sequenced, and roughly 17% of those sequences were non-productive.

For this clone: This receptor's antigen is unknown. No base-level quality is on record; no much larger clone is a single base apart.

Paper-wide results and their limitations: In a later analysis, several top co-occurrence clusters were reported to appear linked to parvovirus B19, influenza, CMV and Epstein-Barr virus. A cluster of highly shared sequence variants was judged likely to represent a technical artifact of the sequencing pipeline. Some IMGT-functional V segments, including TRBV6-2 and TRBV6-3, could not be told apart with the 87-base-pair reads, so those segments were excluded. Immune exposure information for the cohort was limited to CMV serostatus. In a later analysis, the rate of TCR association differed among HLA loci, with DRB1 alleles having the most associated TCRs and HLA-C alleles having the fewest. In a later analysis, HLA-associated TCR beta chains were found to be more clonally expanded and to have lower generation probabilities than equally common non-associated chains. While some public TCRs were present in many individuals, most TCR sequences turned up only very rarely across donors. Strong co-occurrence of HLA alleles, especially DR and DQ, made assigning TCR associations to individual alleles difficult. Roughly uniform sequencing depth across donors was assumed in presence/absence analyses, although this assumption may not hold. Most CMV-associated TCR beta chains appeared to be HLA-restricted in a later analysis, and the HLA associations seemed to be driven largely by CMV exposure. In both the original and validation cohorts, the classifier was reported to diagnose cytomegalovirus status with high specificity and sensitivity. Because HLA typing was missing for some donors at each locus, association tests included only the typed subset. In a later genetic analysis, a missense DCLRE1C variant was associated with V-gene and J-gene trimming of TCR beta chains, and the association was replicated in an independent cohort. In a later analysis, around 17,000 TCR beta sequences were associated with specific HLA alleles at a false discovery rate of 0.05. In a later genetic analysis, fewer N-insertions in productive TCRs were reported among donors in an Asian-associated ancestry cluster than the roughly 700-donor mean. The authors suggested that the approach could potentially be extended to other disease states and immunological phenotypes. In vitro tests confirmed that a few of the cytomegalovirus-associated TCR beta chains recognize cytomegalovirus antigens. A further reported finding was that TCR beta sequences accurately predicted the HLA-A and HLA-B alleles for most subjects in the first cohort. The study gave a list of under 200 TCR beta chains associated with cytomegalovirus. Broadly in line with IMGT annotations, most TCR beta V segments showed up in productive rearrangements about 87% or about 30% of the time in an earlier analysis of around 600 of the donors. In this cohort, only TCR beta chains were sequenced, and detectable features were limited by the absence of alpha or paired-chain data. Correlated functional status among segregating V segments might be attributable to linkage disequilibrium, but an unknown experimental factor could not be ruled out. Over 15 rarely observed V segments, including chromosome 9 orphons, were excluded from the earlier analysis of several hundred of the donors because counts were too low.

V drops 4 bases and J drops 9 bases, leaving 17 bases in between. Taken from the germline V gene, the CDR1 and CDR2 loops are SGDLS and YYNGEE. The CDR3 spans 15 residues, from the cysteine through the phenylalanine. Only the CDR3 DNA is retained, 45 bases long and in frame from the first base. Libraries came from the immunoSEQ multiplex PCR assay. For the multiplex PCR, a mixture combining 60 forward primers for TCR Vbeta segments and 13 reverse primers for TCR Jbeta segments was used. A multiplex PCR assay on genomic DNA amplified the CDR3 region of rearranged TCR beta genes. The Illumina HiSeq System was used to sequence the amplified TCR beta libraries as 87-base-pair reads. The study's processing was this. Across the 700 or so repertoires, a later analysis counted tens of millions of unique TCR beta chains, approximately 10 million of which were shared by at least two donors. A nearest-neighbor algorithm error-corrected the raw reads and collapsed the reads into unique sequences, merging closely related sequences to remove PCR and sequencing errors. CDR3 sequences were aligned to IMGT reference sequences to assign V, D and J gene segments. For a sequence to be retained, a match of at least six nucleotides was required to both a V gene segment and a J gene segment. Rearrangements were classified as productive when the CDR3 lacked stop codons and remained in frame with V and J, and all other rearrangements were classified as non-productive. CDR3 was defined by IMGT convention, running from the second conserved V-encoded cysteine to the conserved J-encoded phenylalanine. The earlier analysis of a few hundred of the donors excluded sequences that lacked an unambiguous match to a single V gene segment. In an earlier analysis of roughly 500 of the donors, V segments were called functional above 56.7% productive rearrangements and were called segregating when the between-donor standard deviation exceeded 5%. To diagnose cytomegalovirus status from the catalog of TCR beta chain sequences, a statistical classification framework was built. In a later analysis, V and J genes were assigned by comparing TCR nucleotide sequences against IMGT/GENE-DB human TR gene sequences. Using the TCRdist pipeline, a later analysis assigned CDR3 sequences along with most-parsimonious VDJ recombination scenarios. In a later analysis, each TCR beta chain was defined by its CDR3 amino acid sequence together with its V-gene family, and reads lacking a unique V-gene family were excluded. A later analysis removed several hundred highly shared, low-generation-probability nucleotide sequences to deal with suspected cross-contamination and a sequencing artifact. In a later analysis, a clonal expansion index for each public chain was calculated from normalized within-repertoire ranks of inferred template counts. In a later analysis, generation probabilities were computed with a VDJ recombination model fitted to out-of-frame rearrangements, and the resulting probabilities were checked against IGoR. Hypergeometric tests were used in a later analysis to score TCR-TCR, TCR-HLA and TCR-CMV co-occurrence, with a repertoire-size bias correction applied to the TCR pairs. False discovery rates were estimated in a later analysis by permuting HLA or CMV assignments 20 times. In a later analysis, co-occurring TCRs were grouped with DBSCAN, and TCRdist sequence similarity was added when clustering was performed within HLA-allele-positive subsets. For co-occurrence clustering, repertoires with fewer than 30,000 or more than 120,000 public chains were excluded, along with several repertoires with anomalous nucleotide sharing. This is the immuneACCESS table as TCRdb keeps it, with only in-frame sequences that have V and J called. A part of the clones is gone; compared with another copy, unresolved V genes explain less than half, and the rest is unexplained. V and J calls and clone size are those listed in that table; D and trimming were worked out from the DNA. Recorded for this sample are around 65,000 clones; less than 70% of them occurred a single time. 2.5% to 3.5% of the sample lies in the top ten.

In total, 500 to 700 healthy bone marrow donors made up the cohort. All cohort members were sampled while nominally healthy, although unrecorded immune exposures were likely present. The donor was CMV seronegative and belonged to the group of around 400 seronegative cohort members. Every donor gave a peripheral blood sample, and the peripheral blood mononuclear cells from that sample were used for TCR beta sequencing. The Qiagen DNeasy Blood Extraction Kit was used to extract genomic DNA from the blood cell samples. Sequencing was done on a sample of PBMCs. The clonotype comes from a man aged 25 to 40 in good health and CMV-seronegative. The receptor chain draws on TRBV9 and TRBJ1-6; TRBD1 could be the D gene, as 5 bases match. The sequence in DNA is TGTGCCAGCAGCCCCCAACGGGGGGATTCTTCACCCCTCCACTTT. Its translation reads: CASSPQRGDSSPLHF.